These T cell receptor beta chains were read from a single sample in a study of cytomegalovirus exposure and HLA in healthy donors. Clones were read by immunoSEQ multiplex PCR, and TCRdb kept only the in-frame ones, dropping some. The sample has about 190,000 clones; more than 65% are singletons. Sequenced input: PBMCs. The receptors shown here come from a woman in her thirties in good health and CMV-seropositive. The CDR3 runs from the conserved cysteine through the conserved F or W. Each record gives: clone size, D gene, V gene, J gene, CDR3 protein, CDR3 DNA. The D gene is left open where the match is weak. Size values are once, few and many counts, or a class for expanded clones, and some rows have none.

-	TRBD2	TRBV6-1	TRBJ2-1	CAAQAGPASNEQFF	TGTGCCGCTCAAGCGGGGCCCGCCTCCAATGAGCAGTTCTTC
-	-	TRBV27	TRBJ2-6	CASSYLGANVLTF	TGTGCCAGCAGCTACCTAGGGGCCAACGTCCTGACTTTC
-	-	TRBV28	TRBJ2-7	CATIVGEAGYEQYF	TGTGCCACCATCGTGGGGGAGGCCGGCTACGAGCAGTACTTC
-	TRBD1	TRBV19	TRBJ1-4	CASSIRQGLTEKLFF	TGTGCCAGTAGTATCCGACAGGGACTCACTGAAAAACTGTTTTTT
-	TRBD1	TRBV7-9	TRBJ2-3	CSSSWTGKSTDTQYF	TGTTCCAGCAGCTGGACAGGGAAAAGCACAGATACGCAGTATTTT
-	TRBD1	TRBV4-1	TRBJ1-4	CASSSHPGQGDKLFF	TGCGCCAGCAGCTCCCATCCGGGACAGGGGGACAAACTGTTTTTT
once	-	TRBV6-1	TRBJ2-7	CASSEALRTPTYEQYF	TGTGCCAGCAGTGAAGCGCTTCGGACACCTACCTACGAGCAGTACTTC
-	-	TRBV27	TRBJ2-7	CASSLGGSSSYEQYF	TGTGCCAGCAGTTTAGGGGGGTCCAGCTCCTACGAGCAGTACTTC
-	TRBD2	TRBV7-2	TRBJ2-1	CASSYLPGTSGRANEQFF	TGTGCCAGCAGCTACCTCCCCGGGACTAGCGGGAGGGCCAATGAGCAGTTCTTC
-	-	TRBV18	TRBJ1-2	CASSLRLDGYTF	TGTGCCAGCTCACTCCGACTAGATGGCTACACCTTC
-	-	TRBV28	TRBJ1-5	CASTMRRSKGNQPQHF	TGTGCCAGCACTATGAGGAGGTCGAAGGGCAATCAGCCCCAGCATTTT
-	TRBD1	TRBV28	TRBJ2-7	CASITPRGTAYEQYF	TGTGCCAGCATAACCCCGCGTGGGACAGCCTACGAGCAGTACTTC
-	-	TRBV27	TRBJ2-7	CASSGGNSYEQYF	TGTGCCAGCAGTGGCGGGAACTCCTACGAGCAGTACTTC
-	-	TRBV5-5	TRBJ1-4	CASSRRGEDEKLFF	TGTGCCAGCAGCCGACGGGGGGAGGATGAAAAACTGTTTTTT
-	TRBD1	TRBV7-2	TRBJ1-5	CASSYRGQNNQPQHF	TGTGCCAGCAGCTACCGGGGACAGAACAATCAGCCCCAGCATTTT
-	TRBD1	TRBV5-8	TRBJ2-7	CASNPPGGEQYF	TGTGCCAGCAACCCCCCAGGGGGCGAGCAGTACTTC
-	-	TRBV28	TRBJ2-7	CASSSSSYEQYF	TGTGCCAGCAGCTCCAGCTCCTACGAGCAGTACTTC
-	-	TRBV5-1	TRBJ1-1	CASSLATGSNTEAFF	TGCGCCAGCAGCTTGGCGACAGGTTCGAACACTGAAGCTTTCTTT
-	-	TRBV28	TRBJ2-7	CASSFSYEQYF	TGTGCCAGCAGTTTTTCTTACGAGCAGTACTTC
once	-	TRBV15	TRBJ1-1	CATSRDLSNTEAFF	TGTGCCACCAGCAGAGATTTATCGAACACTGAAGCTTTCTTT
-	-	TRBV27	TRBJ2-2	CASSLNTGELFF	TGTGCCAGCAGTCTAAACACCGGGGAGCTGTTTTTT
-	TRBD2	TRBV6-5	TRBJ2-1	CASSYGVAGNNEQFF	TGTGCCAGCAGTTACGGAGTAGCGGGGAACAATGAGCAGTTCTTC
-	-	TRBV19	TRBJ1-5	CASPGGQPICNQPQHF	TGTGCCAGCCCGGGCGGACAGCCAATTTGCAATCAGCCCCAGCATTTT
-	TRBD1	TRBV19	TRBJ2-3	CASSRDRGTDTQYF	TGTGCCAGTAGCAGGGACAGGGGAACAGATACGCAGTATTTT
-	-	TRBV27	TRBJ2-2	CASSLRPGELFF	TGTGCCAGCAGTTTGCGTCCCGGGGAGCTGTTTTTT
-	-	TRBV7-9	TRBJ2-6	CASRPGHLSGANVLTF	TGTGCCAGCAGGCCGGGACACCTTTCTGGGGCCAACGTCCTGACTTTC
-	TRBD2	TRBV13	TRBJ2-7	CASSTTRTSGIYEQYF	TGTGCCAGCAGCACCACTCGGACTAGCGGGATCTACGAGCAGTACTTC
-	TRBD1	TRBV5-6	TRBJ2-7	CASSLGQGNHEQYF	TGTGCCAGCAGCTTGGGACAGGGGAACCACGAGCAGTACTTC
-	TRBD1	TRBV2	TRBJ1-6	CASSQQGTANSPLHF	TGTGCCAGCAGCCAACAAGGGACAGCTAATTCACCCCTCCACTTT